This entry describes one TCR beta chain. This entry belongs to a study of blood T cell repertoires in COVID-19. The CDR3 runs 15 residues. The germline V gene encodes CDR1 SNHLY and CDR2 FYNNEI. Trimming took 6 bases from V and 5 from J; bases not matched to a gene: 8. The assay was immunoSEQ multiplex PCR, and TCRdb's table has in-frame clones only and misses some. The sample has roughly 120,000 clones, 78% seen once. The origin of this receptor is a man aged 65 to 85 with acute or convalescent COVID-19. Sequencing was performed on peripheral blood. This rearrangement joins TRBV2 to TRBJ1-5; 9 nucleotides line up with TRBD1. CDR3 DNA sequence: TGTGCCAGCAGAGGGGGACAGGGACGAGATCAGCCCCAGCATTTT. Its translation: CASRGGQGRDQPQHF.